Sequencing of this TCR beta chain was carried out in a study of blood T cells in healthy people across ages. At least ten counts were recorded for this clonotype. The junction had 3 bases not matched to a gene; V was cut back by 9 bases and J by 4 bases. The CDR3 covers 12 residues. The germline CDR1 and CDR2 sequences are SEHNR and FQNEAQ (reference sequence). Sample-barcoded 5' priming and a J-beta primer mix drove a second PCR of about 6 to 11 cycles. TCRdb processed the 5' RACE reads anew with MiXCR; each CDR3 protein has one entry. The data show 750,000 or so distinct CDR3 sequences, around 25% seen once. The data also belong to a second study, concerning T cells of mothers and their children.

The rearrangement links TRBV7-9 to TRBJ2-3; 8 bases map to TRBD2. Sequenced input: blood. This receptor was identified in a boy younger than 18 in good health. The CDR3 region has the DNA TGTGCCAGTAGCGGGACCCCAGATACGCAGTATTTT. It specifies CASSGTPDTQYF. Based on the CDR3 plus reference TRBV7-9 and TRBJ2-3, the full variable domain is DTGVSQNPRHKITKRGQNVTFRCDPISEHNRLYWYRQTLGQGPEFLTYFQNEAQLEKSRLLSDRFSAERPKGSFSTLEIQRTEQGDSAMYLCASSGTPDTQYFGPGTRLTVL.